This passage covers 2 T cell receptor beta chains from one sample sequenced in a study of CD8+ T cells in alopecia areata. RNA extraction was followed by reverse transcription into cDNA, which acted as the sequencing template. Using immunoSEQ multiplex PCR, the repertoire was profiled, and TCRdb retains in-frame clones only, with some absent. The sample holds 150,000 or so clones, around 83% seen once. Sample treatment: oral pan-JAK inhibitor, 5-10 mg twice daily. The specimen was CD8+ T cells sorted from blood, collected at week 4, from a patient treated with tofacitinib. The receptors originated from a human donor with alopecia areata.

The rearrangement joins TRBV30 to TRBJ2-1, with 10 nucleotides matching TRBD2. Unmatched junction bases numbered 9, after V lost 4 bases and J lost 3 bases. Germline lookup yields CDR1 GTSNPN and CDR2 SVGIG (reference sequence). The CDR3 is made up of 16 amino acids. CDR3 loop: CAWTRPLAGVYNEQFF. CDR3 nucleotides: TGTGCCTGGACTCGACCCCTAGCGGGAGTCTACAATGAGCAGTTCTTC.

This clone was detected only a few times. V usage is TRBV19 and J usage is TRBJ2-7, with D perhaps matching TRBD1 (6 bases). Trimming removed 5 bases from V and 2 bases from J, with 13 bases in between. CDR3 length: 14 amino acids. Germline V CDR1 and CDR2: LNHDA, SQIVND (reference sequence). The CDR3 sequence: CASSPSGQAYEQYF. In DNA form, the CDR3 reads TGTGCCAGTAGTCCGTCGGGACAAGCCTACGAGCAGTACTTC.